Given below is one T cell receptor (beta chain) in context. What it binds is not known. With 60 Vbeta and 13 Jbeta primers, the PCR was carried out. Assay: immunoSEQ multiplex PCR; the TCRdb copy retains only in-frame clones and omits some. This sample has approximately 140,000 clones, with roughly 76% found just once. These data are taken from a study of cytomegalovirus exposure and HLA in healthy donors. The CDR3 is made up of 17 amino acids. Germline V gene lookup returns CDR1 SGHVS and CDR2 FQNEAQ. V gave up 4 bases and J gave up 1 base; unmatched junction bases: 9. Healthy bone marrow donors made up the donors. Findings and limits, study-wide: Presence/absence analyses assumed roughly uniform sequencing depth across donors, which may not hold. Cytomegalovirus-associated status was assigned to some 160 TCR beta chains. The Asian-associated ancestry cluster reportedly had fewer N-insertions than the roughly 720-donor mean in a later analysis.

This receptor was identified in a female donor in good health and CMV-seronegative. The chain joins TRBV7-8 to TRBJ1-1; TRBD1 matches 10 bases. The specimen sequenced was PBMCs. Here the CDR3 DNA reads TGTGCCAGCAGCTCAAGGGACAGGGGTAAATCGAACACTGAAGCTTTCTTT. The encoded protein is CASSSRDRGKSNTEAFF.